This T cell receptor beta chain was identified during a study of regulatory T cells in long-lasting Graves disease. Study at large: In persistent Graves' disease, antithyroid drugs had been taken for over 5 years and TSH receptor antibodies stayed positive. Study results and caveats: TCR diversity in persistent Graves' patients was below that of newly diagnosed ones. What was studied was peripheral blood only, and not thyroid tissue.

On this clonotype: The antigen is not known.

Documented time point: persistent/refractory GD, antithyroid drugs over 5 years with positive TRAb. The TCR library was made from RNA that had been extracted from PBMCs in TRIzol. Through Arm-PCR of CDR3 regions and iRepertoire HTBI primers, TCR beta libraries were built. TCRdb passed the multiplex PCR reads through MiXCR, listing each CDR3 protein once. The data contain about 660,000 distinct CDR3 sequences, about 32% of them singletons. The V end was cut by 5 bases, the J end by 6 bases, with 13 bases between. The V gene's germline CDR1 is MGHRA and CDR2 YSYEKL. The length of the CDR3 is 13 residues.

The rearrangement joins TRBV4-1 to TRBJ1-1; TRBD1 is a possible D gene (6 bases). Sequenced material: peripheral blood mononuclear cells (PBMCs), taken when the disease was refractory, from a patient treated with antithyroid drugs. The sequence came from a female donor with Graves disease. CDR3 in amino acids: CASSSGVGPEAFF. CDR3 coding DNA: TGCGCCAGCAGCTCAGGGGTAGGACCTGAAGCTTTCTTT.